One and the same sample provided the 8 T cell receptor beta chains below, sequenced in a study of cytomegalovirus exposure and HLA in healthy donors. Primers included in the PCR were 60 Vbeta and 13 Jbeta primers. The method was immunoSEQ multiplex PCR; TCRdb's version includes in-frame clones alone and lacks a portion of them. The sample lists 150,000 to 200,000 clones, around 76% occurring once. What was sequenced was PBMCs. The receptors here all came from a man in his forties in good health and CMV-seropositive.

The chain combines TRBV7-2 with TRBJ2-2; 10 nucleotides align to TRBD2. The CDR3 is made up of 16 amino acids. CDR1 and CDR2 (germline): SGHTA, FQGNSA. After removal of 4 bases from V and 7 bases from J, the junction contained 9 bases not matched to a gene. As DNA, the CDR3 is TGTGCCAGCAGCTGGGGGGCTAGCGGGGGATTCGGGGAGCTGTTTTTT. Protein product: CASSWGASGGFGELFF.

The rearrangement uses TRBV18 and TRBJ2-2; TRBD1 matches 7 bases. V trimming: 3 bases; J trimming: 6 bases; junction bases outside the gene matches: 4. Germline V gene lookup returns CDR1 KGHSH and CDR2 LQKENI. The CDR3 sequence is 14 residues long. The CDR3 DNA follows: TGTGCCAGCTCACCTGCAGGGGGACCCGGGGAGCTGTTTTTT. Its translation is CASSPAGGPGELFF.

V usage is TRBV18 and J usage is TRBJ1-2; 7 nucleotides align to TRBD1. This CDR3 is 14 amino acids long. The J segment lost 2 bases and the V segment lost 3 bases, leaving 3 bases of the junction unmatched. The V gene's germline CDR1 is KGHSH and CDR2 LQKENI. The DNA for the CDR3 is TGTGCCAGCTCACCGGGACAGCAAAACTATGGCTACACCTTC. It specifies CASSPGQQNYGYTF.

This clone has only a few counts. The J gene is TRBJ1-1, the V gene TRBV7-9, with 7 bases aligning to TRBD1. There are 18 residues in the CDR3. The trim removed 1 base at V and 3 bases at J, leaving 14 bases unmatched. From germline, CDR1 is SEHNR and CDR2 FQNEAQ (reference sequence). The CDR3 DNA is TGTGCCAGCAGCTTAGTCAGGGGGAATTCTCCCGGGTACACTGAAGCTTTCTTT. Translating it yields CASSLVRGNSPGYTEAFF.

This clone was detected a few times. The chain uses TRBV6-5 and TRBJ1-6, with D unclear. Trimming left V 8 bases short and J 10 bases short, with 18 bases between. Germline V gene data show CDR1 as MNHEY and CDR2 as SVGAGI. This CDR3 comprises 14 residues. CDR3 protein: CASGAPGGVSPLHF. In nucleotides, the CDR3 is TGTGCCAGCGGAGCCCCGGGAGGAGTGTCACCCCTCCACTTT.

V is TRBV5-1 and J is TRBJ2-1; 7 nucleotides line up with TRBD1. Unmatched junction bases numbered 5, after V lost 0 bases and J lost 5 bases. This CDR3 has 15 residues. Germline CDR1 reads SGHRS; CDR2 reads YFSETQ. In DNA form, the CDR3 reads TGCGCCAGCAGCTTGGCAGGGGACAGAGACAATGAGCAGTTCTTC. This translates into CASSLAGDRDNEQFF.

This clone showed up just once. V and J are TRBV6-5 and TRBJ2-3; tentatively, D is TRBD1 (5 bases). Trimming pared 6 bases from V and 8 bases from J, leaving 18 bases between. This CDR3 has 14 residues. The germline CDR1 and CDR2 sequences are MNHEY and SVGAGI. In nucleotides, the CDR3 is TGTGCCAGCAGGGTAGCTGCGGTCCAGGGTACGCAGTATTTT. Translating it yields CASRVAAVQGTQYF.

The chain couples TRBV11-2 to TRBJ2-7; TRBD1 matches at 9 bases. The V segment lost 5 bases and the J segment 4 bases; nucleotides outside the gene matches: 12. This CDR3 has 16 residues. From germline, CDR1 is SGHAT and CDR2 FQNNGV. Written as DNA, the CDR3 is TGTGCCAGCAGCCCACCCGCGGGACAGGGAAGGTACGAGCAGTACTTC. Its translation: CASSPPAGQGRYEQYF. Full variable domain (rest looked up from reference TRBV11-2 and TRBJ2-7): EAGVAQSPRYKIIEKRQSVAFWCNPISGHATLYWYQQILGQGPKLLIQFQNNGVVDDSQLPKDRFSAERLKGVDSTLKIQPAKLEDSAVYLCASSPPAGQGRYEQYFGPGTRLTVT.